In this sample, the clone carrying this T cell receptor beta chain turned up a few times. Its target is unknown. The sample belongs to a study of vaccination and CD4 T cells after COVID-19. The Oncomine TCR Beta short-read assay generated sequence data from the DNA of cultured CD4+ T cells. TCRdb analysed the PCR reads with MiXCR anew, one entry per CDR3 protein. The table shows around 15,000 distinct CDR3 sequences, with approximately 57% occurring only once. Treatment denoted: approximately 10-day PBMC culture with coronavirus spike peptide pools or control peptides (ViraFEST assay). The V end lost 2 bases, the J end lost 3 bases, and 8 bases lay between the germline ends. The CDR3 totals 13 residues. Germline CDR1 and CDR2: MNHEY and SVGAGI.

The sample taken for sequencing was CD4+ T cells from blood, cultured in vitro. The rearrangement links TRBV6-5 to TRBJ2-7, with D possibly being TRBD1 (5 bases). This TCR derives from a human donor who had recovered from COVID-19. The CDR3 region has the DNA TGTGCCAGCAGTTACCGACAGAACTACGAGCAGTACTTC. Its protein product is CASSYRQNYEQYF.